Sequencing of this T cell receptor beta chain was carried out in a study of CD8 T cells in ankylosing spondylitis. To note about this clonotype: Its antigen is not identified.

MiXCR, run by TCRdb on the 5' RACE reads, gives a single entry per CDR3 protein. This sample carries roughly 490,000 distinct CDR3 sequences, about 5.4% of them seen once, and the ten largest clones take 3% to 4%. Study-wide points: A subset of motif variants has previously been described in the synovial fluid and blood of reactive arthritis. A TCR beta motif of several highly homologous variants seemed to mark ankylosing spondylitis blood.

V lost 4 bases to trimming and J lost 6 bases; unmatched junction nucleotides: 10. The germline V gene encodes CDR1 LGHNA and CDR2 YNFKEQ. The CDR3 runs to 15 residues. The sample consisted of blood, either unsorted or a sorted T cell fraction (not recorded which). The chain employs TRBV4-2 and TRBJ2-3; 7 bases are shared with TRBD2. This receptor was obtained from a male donor with ankylosing spondylitis. CDR3 coding DNA: TGTGCCAGCAGCCTCCGTCCTAGCGGTGGTGATACGCAGTATTTT. This translates into CASSLRPSGGDTQYF.